This T cell receptor beta chain appears in the sequencing data of a study of post-analysis software for immune sequencing data. About the research overall: Relapsing-remitting, secondary progressive and progressive-relapsing multiple sclerosis were all included among the disease courses. Study-wide results and limits: Controls significantly exceeded multiple sclerosis patients in normalized Chao1 diversity. Higher frequency in patients than in controls was seen for roughly five TRBV segments, with TRBV5-6, TRBV5-1 and TRBV20-1 among them.

This clonotype was recorded a few times. Its antigen is not identified. CDR3 length: 15 amino acids. The trim removed 4 bases at V and 1 base at J, leaving 2 bases unmatched. From germline, CDR1 is KGHDR and CDR2 SFDVKD. Sequencing libraries made from TCR beta cDNA carried unique molecular identifiers. Out of 1 to 10 million T cells, a few hundred thousand cDNA molecules were generated. TCRdb processed the PCR reads anew with MiXCR; each CDR3 protein has one entry. The data show roughly 800,000 distinct CDR3 sequences, more than 45% seen once. Source material: blood. The TCR sequence derives from a girl aged 10 to 17 with multiple sclerosis. The genes are TRBV24-1 and TRBJ1-5; 8 nucleotides align to TRBD1. CDR3 residues: CATSDHRGSNQPQHF. Here the CDR3 DNA reads TGTGCCACCAGTGACCACAGGGGGAGCAATCAGCCCCAGCATTTT.